A single sample is the source of the 9 T cell receptor beta chains below, sequenced in a study of long-term antiretroviral therapy in people with HIV (dated by TCRdb to 2021 to 2024). Sequencing of the TRB variable region was done with the immunoSEQ hsTCRB v3.0 assay at survey level resolution. The clones in this table, taken by TCRdb from immuneACCESS, are in-frame only. Not every clone is retained; where verified, under half of the shortfall comes from an unresolved V gene, and the cause of the rest is unknown. The sample yields about 21,000 clones; 88% were counted once. The top ten clones comprise about 3.5% of the sample. The sequences come from unsorted PBMCs, collected 2.3 years after starting antiretroviral therapy. The receptors come from a man aged 55 to 70 with HIV.

The chain has TRBV5-1 and TRBJ2-7; 8 bases line up with TRBD1. From germline, CDR1 is SGHRS and CDR2 YFSETQ. The length of the CDR3 is 15 residues. After removal of 2 bases from V and 3 bases from J, the junction contained 7 bases not matched to a gene. The CDR3 spells CASSFGTGLIYEQYF. CDR3 DNA sequence: TGCGCCAGCAGCTTCGGGACAGGACTTATCTACGAGCAGTACTTC.

The chain recombines TRBV5-1 with TRBJ1-3, with a possible D match to TRBD1 (5 bases). Between the trimmed V and J ends, which lost 5 bases and 0 bases, there was a span of 9 bases. The germline CDR1 and CDR2 sequences are SGHRS and YFSETQ. The CDR3 totals 14 residues. Here the CDR3 reads CASRDISSGNTIYF. In DNA form, the CDR3 reads TGCGCCAGCAGGGACATTAGCTCTGGAAACACCATATATTTT. Looking up the rest from reference TRBV5-1 and TRBJ1-3 gives the full variable domain: KAGVTQTPRYLIKTRGQQVTLSCSPISGHRSVSWYQQTPGQGLQFLFEYFSETQRNKGNFPGRFSGRQFSNSRSEMNVSTLELGDSALYLCASRDISSGNTIYFGEGSWLTVV.

The chain has TRBV11-2 and TRBJ1-3, with D unresolved. V dropped 6 bases and J dropped 0 bases, with 15 bases sitting between them. Per the germline V gene, CDR1 is SGHAT and CDR2 is FQNNGV. The CDR3 sequence is 16 residues long. CDR3 region: CASSHPGRISGNTIYF. DNA for the CDR3: TGTGCCAGCAGTCACCCCGGGAGAATCTCTGGAAACACCATATATTTT.

This sequence joins TRBV5-4 and TRBJ1-1; D ambiguous. Germline values: CDR1 SGHNT, CDR2 YYREEE (reference sequence). This CDR3 is 16 amino acids long. V lost 3 bases, J lost 2 bases, and 17 bases lay in between. The CDR3 here is CASSSRTSTFNTEAFF. CDR3 nucleotides: TGTGCCAGCAGCTCTCGAACATCGACGTTCAACACTGAAGCTTTCTTT. Combining the CDR3 with reference TRBV5-4 and TRBJ1-1 gives the whole variable domain ETGVTQSPTHLIKTRGQQVTLRCSSQSGHNTVSWYQQALGQGPQFIFQYYREEENGRGNFPPRFSGLQFPNYSSELNVNALELDDSALYLCASSSRTSTFNTEAFFGQGTRLTVV.

This clone showed up just a few times. The V call is TRBV28, the J call TRBJ1-2; D unclear. Germline V gene data show CDR1 as MDHEN and CDR2 as SYDVKM. Between the trimmed V and J ends, which lost 5 bases and 4 bases, there was a span of 14 bases. The CDR3 length is 14 residues. For the CDR3, the DNA is TGTGCCAGCAGTGCCGCCGGTGGTCTCTATGGCTACACCTTC. Translated, it gives CASSAAGGLYGYTF.

The table lists this clone with a count of one. The rearrangement uses TRBV5-5 and TRBJ1-2; TRBD1 matches 9 bases. CDR3 length: 15 residues. With 4 bases clipped from V and 5 bases from J, the junction kept 9 bases outside the gene matches. Germline CDR1 reads SGHKS; CDR2 reads YYEKEE (reference sequence). The DNA of the CDR3 is TGTGCCAGCAGCCCACAGGGGGCGTTAGGGTATGGCTACACCTTC. It yields the protein CASSPQGALGYGYTF. Full variable domain (missing parts from reference TRBV5-5 and TRBJ1-2): DAGVTQSPTHLIKTRGQQVTLRCSPISGHKSVSWYQQVLGQGPQFIFQYYEKEERGRGNFPDRFSARQFPNYSSELNVNALLLGDSALYLCASSPQGALGYGYTFGSGTRLTVV.

The chain joins TRBV30 to TRBJ2-5; D may be TRBD1 or TRBD2 (5 bases each). The end of the DNA fits TRBJ2-7 better, so the J call may be wrong. The germline V gene has CDR1 GTSNPN and CDR2 SVGIG (reference sequence). CDR3 length equals 15 residues. The CDR3 spells CAWSGGVGALGEQYF. CDR3 in DNA: TGTGCCTGGAGTGGGGGTGTCGGGGCATTAGGCGAGCAGTACTTC.

The rearrangement uses TRBV5-3 and TRBJ2-7; D is ambiguous. TRBV5-3 is known as an ORF, though its function is uncertain. This CDR3 spans 14 amino acids. Trimming shortened V by 1 base and J by 6 bases, and 14 bases separated the two germline ends. CDR3 nucleotides: TGTGCCAGAAGCTTGAGACCTGGTGGGCTCGAGCAGTACTTC. Amino acids: CARSLRPGGLEQYF.

This chain uses TRBV7-9 with TRBJ1-4, with 7 bases fitting TRBD1. Germline CDR1 reads SEHNR; CDR2 reads FQNEAQ (reference sequence). This CDR3 spans 14 amino acids. V shed 3 bases, J shed 7 bases, and the junction held 5 bases outside the gene matches. CDR3 nucleotide sequence: TGTGCCAGCAGCTTGGGACAGTATTCTGAAAAACTGTTTTTT. It translates to CASSLGQYSEKLFF.